One and the same sample provided the 13 T cell receptor beta chains below, sequenced in a study of blood T cell repertoires in COVID-19. Produced via immunoSEQ multiplex PCR; TCRdb's table is partial and in-frame only. This table has 150,000 or so clones, 65% to 85% appearing once. The sample consisted of peripheral blood. The source is a woman aged 60-75 years with acute or convalescent COVID-19.

The V gene is TRBV2, the J gene TRBJ2-1, with no clear D. The CDR3 covers 10 residues. Deletions cut 4 bases from V and 12 bases from J, with 7 bases between. Germline lookup yields CDR1 SNHLY and CDR2 FYNNEI. The CDR3 coding sequence is TGTGCCAGCAGTGCCTCGAGGCAGTTCTTC. Its translation: CASSASRQFF. Full variable domain (rest looked up from reference TRBV2 and TRBJ2-1): EPEVTQTPSHQVTQMGQEVILRCVPISNHLYFYWYRQILGQKVEFLVSFYNNEISEKSEIFDDQFSVERPDGSNFTLKIRSTKLEDSAMYFCASSASRQFFGPGTRLTVL.

The gene calls are TRBV5-5 and TRBJ2-7; 12 nucleotides agree with TRBD1. This CDR3 is built from 15 residues. Germline V gives CDR1 SGHKS, CDR2 YYEKEE (reference sequence). V dropped 4 bases and J dropped 2; count of bases not matched to a gene: 4. The DNA of the CDR3 is TGTGCCAGCAGCGGCCGGGACAGGGGGCCCTACGAGCAGTACTTC. Protein sequence: CASSGRDRGPYEQYF.

This sequence joins TRBV19 and TRBJ1-5; D is perhaps TRBD1 (6 bases). Trimming took off 4 bases at V and 4 bases at J, with 8 bases between the two ends. The CDR3 is made up of 13 amino acids. The V gene's germline CDR1 is LNHDA and CDR2 SQIVND (reference sequence). The CDR3 nucleotides are TGTGCCAGTAGTAAGGACAGAAATCAGCCCCAGCATTTT. Its protein product is CASSKDRNQPQHF. Based on the CDR3 plus reference TRBV19 and TRBJ1-5, the full variable domain is DGGITQSPKYLFRKEGQNVTLSCEQNLNHDAMYWYRQDPGQGLRLIYYSQIVNDFQKGDIAEGYSVSREKKESFPLTVTSAQKNPTAFYLCASSKDRNQPQHFGDGTRLSIL.

CDR3 DNA: TGTGCCAGCAGTTACTCCTACTATGGCTACACCTTC. Translation gives CASSYSYYGYTF. The V and J genes are TRBV6-2 or TRBV6-3 and TRBJ1-2; no firm D call. The germline V gene encodes CDR1 MNHEY and CDR2 SVGEGT. The CDR3 runs 12 residues. V was pared by 0 bases and J by 3 bases, with 2 bases between.

The V gene is TRBV10-3, the J gene TRBJ1-5; possible D gene TRBD1, 6 bases. Germline lookup yields CDR1 ENHRY and CDR2 SYGVKD. Trimming cost V 6 bases and J 3 bases, with 9 bases left between them. The CDR3 runs 13 residues. CDR3 bases: TGTGCCATCAGCACAGGGCTCAATCAGCCCCAGCATTTT. It yields the protein CAISTGLNQPQHF.

The chain is built from TRBV7-9 and TRBJ1-4, with D perhaps TRBD1 (6 bases). CDR3 length equals 14 residues. Germline CDR1 SEHNR, CDR2 FQNEAQ (reference sequence). The V and J ends lost 5 bases and 8 bases respectively, with 15 bases between them. CDR3: CASSLDRFGEKLFF. CDR3 in DNA: TGTGCCAGCAGCCTGGACAGATTTGGCGAAAAACTGTTTTTT.

V gene TRBV3-1 (or the pseudogene TRBV3-2) combines with J gene TRBJ2-7, with D possibly TRBD1 on 6 matching bases. The CDR3 extends over 14 amino acids. Trimming removed 1 base from V and 1 base from J, with 8 bases in between. Germline values: CDR1 LGHDT, CDR2 YNNKEL (reference sequence). The CDR3 is CASSQGQASYEQYF. The CDR3 DNA is TGTGCCAGCAGCCAAGGACAGGCTTCCTACGAGCAGTACTTC.

This clone turned up a few times. The chain recombines TRBV7-2 with TRBJ1-1; possible D gene TRBD1, 6 bases. The CDR3 consists of 15 residues. The germline CDR1 and CDR2 sequences are SGHTA and FQGNSA. V was pared by 3 bases and J by 6 bases, with 17 bases between. DNA for the CDR3: TGTGCCAGCAGCTTGGCAACAGGGTCTTACGCTGAAGCTTTCTTT. As protein: CASSLATGSYAEAFF.

This clone has just a few counts. This rearrangement joins TRBV19 to TRBJ1-1; TRBD1 matches at 7 bases. Germline-derived CDR1 and CDR2 are LNHDA and SQIVND (reference sequence). This CDR3 is built from 16 residues. Germline trimming cut 3 bases from V and 1 base from J; bases unmatched to any gene: 8. The CDR3 region has the DNA TGTGCCAGTAGTATCCGACAGGGAAGGGAGAACACTGAAGCTTTCTTT. It yields the protein CASSIRQGRENTEAFF.

V is TRBV6-5 and J is TRBJ2-2; no clear D gene. V shed 9 bases and J shed 2 bases, with 10 bases lying between them. The length of the CDR3 is 13 residues. Germline lookup yields CDR1 MNHEY and CDR2 SVGAGI. CDR3 sequence: CASKDTNTGELFF. DNA of the CDR3: TGTGCCAGTAAAGACACCAACACCGGGGAGCTGTTTTTT.

This clone was picked up a small number of times. The chain has TRBV23-1 and TRBJ2-3; a possible D gene is TRBD1 (6 bases). TRBV23-1 is noted as an ORF with a role that remains uncertain. V lost 0 bases to trimming and J lost 2 bases, with 9 bases between them. CDR3 length equals 15 residues. CDR3: CASSQSGAPTDTQYF. The DNA of the CDR3 is TGCGCCAGCAGTCAATCGGGGGCCCCCACAGATACGCAGTATTTT.

This clone was found a few times. The J gene is TRBJ2-2, the V gene TRBV28, with 11 positions matching TRBD2. Trimming removed 1 base from V and 4 bases from J; junction bases left unmatched: 5. The CDR3 consists of 17 residues. CDR1 MDHEN and CDR2 SYDVKM come from the germline V gene. The CDR3 DNA reads TGTGCCAGCAGTTTATTGAGTAGCGGGAGGGTCACCGGGGAGCTGTTTTTT. This gives the protein CASSLLSSGRVTGELFF.

This chain connects TRBV3-1 (or the pseudogene TRBV3-2) to TRBJ2-3, with 7 bases lining up with TRBD2. Germline V gene lookup returns CDR1 LGHDT and CDR2 YNNKEL (reference sequence). This CDR3 region has 15 residues. V lost 4 bases to trimming and J lost 3 bases; unmatched junction nucleotides: 7. The CDR3 spells CASSPDTGRTDTQYF. The CDR3 DNA reads as TGTGCCAGCAGCCCAGACACCGGGAGGACAGATACGCAGTATTTT.